This T cell receptor beta chain came from a study of regulatory dendritic cells for organ transplantation. Overall study: Day 6 dendritic cell cultures were stimulated with LPS. Study outcomes and limitations: Memory CD8+ clonal expansion seemed more limited with regulatory than mature dendritic cells.

Remarks on this clone: As yet, its antigen is unknown.

Allogeneic regulatory or mature dendritic cells were co-cultured for 5 days with CFSE-labeled sorted T cells at 1:10. CD4+ or CD8+ T cells were sorted as naive CD45RA+ or memory CD45RO+. The CDR3 runs 15 residues. Germline V gene lookup returns CDR1 KGHSH and CDR2 LQKENI. Germline trimming cut 3 bases from V and 3 bases from J; bases unmatched to any gene: 8. Repertoires were generated with immunoSEQ multiplex PCR, while TCRdb's copy carries only in-frame clones and drops some. The sample includes about 10,000 clones, about two thirds of them seen just once. Specimen: naive CD4+ T cells from blood cultured with dendritic cells. Subset in this sample: CD45RA+ naive T cells. The chain has TRBV18 and TRBJ2-7; 7 nucleotides line up with TRBD1. This receptor was obtained from a human donor in good health. The CDR3 DNA sequence: TGTGCCAGCTCACCGTCGACAGGGCTAAACTACGAGCAGTACTTC. It specifies CASSPSTGLNYEQYF.